The source of this T cell receptor (beta chain) is a study of blood T cell repertoires in COVID-19. Across the study: Both acute and convalescent COVID-19 samples were obtained from the United States, Italy and Spain. In each case, the material was cDNA or gDNA derived from T cells, B-cell-depleted T cells, or PBMCs.

Patients of the Seattle cohort, enrolled during active infection, were followed longitudinally. In the study's own analysis: Researchers report that nucleated cell counts were estimated from reference gene primer amplification. Assay: immunoSEQ multiplex PCR; the TCRdb copy retains only in-frame clones and omits some. The V and J calls and clone size come from that table; D and trimming were worked out from the DNA. The sample has about 240,000 clones, roughly 76% seen once. V dropped 6 bases and J dropped 8; count of bases not matched to a gene: 3. The CDR3 length is 11 residues. Germline CDR1 DFQATT, CDR2 SNEGSKA (reference sequence). This clone was picked up a small number of times.

This rearrangement joins TRBV20-1 to TRBJ1-2; TRBD1 matches at 10 bases. This clonotype was sampled from a woman aged 80 or older with COVID-19, enrolled during active disease. The sample was peripheral blood. CDR3 DNA sequence: TGCAGTGCCGGGACAGGGGTCGGCTACACCTTC. Protein sequence: CSAGTGVGYTF.